The source of this TCR beta chain is a study of T cells in Graves' hyperthyroidism and ophthalmopathy. This clonotype was counted many times. What it binds is unknown. Researchers barred patients who had uncontrolled infection, other autoimmune disease, pregnancy or lactation. Clinical symptoms, serum thyroxine, TRAb, thyroid ultrasound and orbital computed tomography established diagnosis. Researchers amplified the TCR beta CDR3 regions from RNA transcripts. The primer set for the first-round RT-PCR of the TCR CDR3 was HTBI. TCRdb re-derived calls from the multiplex PCR reads in MiXCR, one entry per CDR3 protein. This sample has roughly 500,000 distinct CDR3 sequences, with about 43% found just once. The CDR3 length is 15 residues. Germline V CDR1 and CDR2: DFQATT, SNEGSKA (reference sequence). V gave up 1 base and J gave up 2 bases; unmatched junction bases: 6. Whole-study findings and limits: From stable hyperthyroidism, ophthalmopathy was separated by a 13 V-J model. Most thyroid clonotypes that were expanded above 0.001 also turned up in blood.

The sequence was collected from an adult woman with Graves' disease, either hyperthyroidism or ophthalmopathy (not recorded which). This chain connects TRBV20-1 to TRBJ2-7; 9 bases map to TRBD2. Sequenced: peripheral blood or thyroid tissue (not recorded which). The CDR3 nucleotides are TGCAGTGCTAGAGGAAACGCGGGAGGGCCCTACGAGCAGTACTTC. This encodes CSARGNAGGPYEQYF.